This T cell receptor (beta chain) was profiled in a study of T cell repertoires in cytomegalovirus infection. Turning to the study itself: The authors used CMV epitopes that were HLA-C-restricted (recently identified) and HLA-B-restricted (well studied). A matching HLA type, together with CMV infection, was signaled by public TCR beta signatures. Study outcomes and limitations: Carriers of CMV and the relevant HLA type were discriminated by public TCR beta frequency. It was HLA-C-restricted CMV-specific TCR beta clonotypes that dominated the response ex vivo.

TCRdb passed the reads through MiXCR, listing each CDR3 protein once. The sample lists hundreds of thousands of distinct CDR3 sequences; roughly 36% were seen once. Regarding this clonotype: Antigen specificity is unknown.

This CDR3 is 16 amino acids long. V lost 0 bases to trimming and J lost 4 bases, with 12 bases between them. The germline V gene encodes CDR1 MGHRA and CDR2 YSYEKL. This sequence joins TRBV4-1 and TRBJ1-4; the D is unclear. The specimen was cultured PBMCs, collected from culture after CMV antigen stimulation. This receptor was obtained from a human donor in good health (CMV status not recorded). Some clones in this sample may be carry-over from other donors' samples. The CDR3 region is CASSQDEGRDNEKLFF. CDR3 DNA sequence: TGCGCCAGCAGCCAAGATGAGGGAAGAGATAATGAAAAACTGTTTTTT.